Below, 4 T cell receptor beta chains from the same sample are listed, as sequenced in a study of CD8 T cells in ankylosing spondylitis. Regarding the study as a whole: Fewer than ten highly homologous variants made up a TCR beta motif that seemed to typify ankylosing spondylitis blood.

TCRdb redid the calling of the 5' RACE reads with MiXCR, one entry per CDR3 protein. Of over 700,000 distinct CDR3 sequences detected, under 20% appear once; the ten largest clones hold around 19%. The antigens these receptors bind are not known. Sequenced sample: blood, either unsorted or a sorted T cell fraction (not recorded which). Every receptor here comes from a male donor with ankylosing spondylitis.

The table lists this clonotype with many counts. The CDR3 coding sequence is TGCGCCAGCAGCCAAGCTGTAAGGACTGGTACGCAGTATTTT. It yields the protein CASSQAVRTGTQYF. The chain employs TRBV4-3 and TRBJ2-3, with D possibly TRBD2 on 5 matching bases. This CDR3 region has 14 residues. Trimming removed 1 base at V and 8 bases at J, with 13 bases between. Germline V CDR1 and CDR2: LGHNA, YSLEER.

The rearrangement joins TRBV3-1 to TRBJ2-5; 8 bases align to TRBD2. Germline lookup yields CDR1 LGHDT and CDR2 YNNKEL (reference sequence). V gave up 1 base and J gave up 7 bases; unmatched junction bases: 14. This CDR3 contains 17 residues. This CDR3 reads CASSQGTLSGVAGTQYF. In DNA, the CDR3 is TGTGCCAGCAGCCAAGGGACCCTTAGCGGGGTCGCAGGGACCCAGTACTTC.

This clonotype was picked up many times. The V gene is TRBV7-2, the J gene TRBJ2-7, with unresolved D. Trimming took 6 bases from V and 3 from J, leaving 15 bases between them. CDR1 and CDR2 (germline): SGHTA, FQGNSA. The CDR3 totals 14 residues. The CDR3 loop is CASRALSSNYEQYF. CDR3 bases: TGTGCCAGCAGGGCCCTTTCATCCAACTACGAGCAGTACTTC.

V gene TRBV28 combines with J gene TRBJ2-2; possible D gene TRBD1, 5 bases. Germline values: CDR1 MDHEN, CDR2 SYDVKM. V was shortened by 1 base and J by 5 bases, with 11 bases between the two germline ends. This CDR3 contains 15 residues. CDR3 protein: CASSLSSGFTGELFF. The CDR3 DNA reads TGTGCCAGCAGTTTATCCTCAGGGTTTACCGGGGAGCTGTTTTTT.